The 9 T cell receptor beta chains presented below share a single source sample, sequenced in a study of T-cell memory formation after mild COVID-19 (dated by TCRdb to the early 2020s). Library preparation was by 5' RACE. TCRdb records Illumina NovaSeq 6000 as the sequencer. The public sequencing data were trimmed at Q25 with fastp and processed into clonotypes with MiXCR by TCRdb, which kept only in-frame beta chains. Duplicate CDR3 protein sequences are folded into a single record with the most common DNA and genes. Recorded for this sample are about 190,000 distinct CDR3 sequences; about 16% of them occurred a single time. Roughly 2.6% of the sample belongs to the ten largest clones. Sequencing input: PBMCs or a T cell subset sorted from them (not recorded which). These receptors were collected from an adult woman who had mild COVID-19 (a few samples of this study predate the infection). The sample titles of this study are shuffled in the database, so cell type and time point are left out; the donor was told from shared clones.

This chain uses TRBV30 with TRBJ2-3; 8 nucleotides match TRBD1. The germline CDR1 and CDR2 sequences are GTSNPN and SVGIG (reference sequence). Germline trimming cut 0 bases from V and 7 bases from J; bases unmatched to any gene: 15. CDR3 size: 17 residues. DNA for the CDR3: TGTGCCTGGAGTGTAAGAATAGAGGCAGGGGGCCGGCATACGCAGTATTTT. It specifies CAWSVRIEAGGRHTQYF.

This clonotype was detected many times. This chain joins TRBV12-3 or TRBV12-4 and TRBJ1-5, with TRBD1 as a possible D gene (6 bases). This CDR3 is 15 amino acids long. With 3 bases removed from V and 3 bases from J, the gap between germline ends came to 12 bases. The CDR3 nucleotides are TGTGCCAGCAGTTTTGTGACAGGCGCCAATCAGCCCCAGCATTTT. As protein: CASSFVTGANQPQHF.

In its sample, this clonotype was seen a few times. The chain has TRBV3-1 and TRBJ2-1; 7 nucleotides agree with TRBD2. Germline-derived CDR1 and CDR2 are LGHDT and YNNKEL (reference sequence). Trimming removed 4 bases from V and 0 bases from J; junction bases left unmatched: 18. This CDR3 has 20 residues. The CDR3 protein is CASSPKRVAGQLSSYNEQFF. The CDR3 DNA reads TGTGCCAGCAGCCCGAAACGAGTAGCGGGTCAACTAAGCTCCTACAATGAGCAGTTCTTC.

This clonotype was detected once. V is TRBV9 and J is TRBJ2-1; D is possibly TRBD2 (6 bases). V dropped 6 bases and J dropped 6 bases, with 10 bases sitting between them. This CDR3 comprises 12 residues. Germline values: CDR1 SGDLS, CDR2 YYNGEE. The CDR3 spells CASNFGGNEQFF. The CDR3 nucleotides read TGTGCCAGCAACTTCGGGGGCAATGAGCAGTTCTTC.

The rearrangement joins TRBV4-2 to TRBJ2-5; 9 bases match TRBD2. The V segment lost 4 bases and the J segment 4 bases; nucleotides outside the gene matches: 7. CDR3 length: 15 amino acids. Per germline, CDR1 LGHNA and CDR2 YNFKEQ. The CDR3 nucleotides read TGTGCCAGCAGCCGGGTAGCGGGAGAAATAGAGACCCAGTACTTC. This gives the protein CASSRVAGEIETQYF.

This clonotype was found a few times. The chain joins TRBV5-1 to TRBJ1-1; no definite D call. The germline V gene encodes CDR1 SGHRS and CDR2 YFSETQ. The germline V and J ends were trimmed by 1 base and 0 bases, with 7 bases remaining between them. The CDR3 covers 14 residues. The CDR3 loop is CASSLYQVNTEAFF. The DNA for the CDR3 is TGCGCCAGCAGCTTGTATCAGGTGAACACTGAAGCTTTCTTT. Together with reference TRBV5-1 and TRBJ1-1, the CDR3 gives the full variable domain: KAGVTQTPRYLIKTRGQQVTLSCSPISGHRSVSWYQQTPGQGLQFLFEYFSETQRNKGNFPGRFSGRQFSNSRSEMNVSTLELGDSALYLCASSLYQVNTEAFFGQGTRLTVV.

V and J are TRBV7-9 and TRBJ2-1; D may be TRBD1 or TRBD2 (5 bases each). Germline CDR1 is SEHNR and CDR2 is FQNEAQ (reference sequence). V dropped 11 bases and J dropped 7 bases, with 15 bases sitting between them. This CDR3 contains 12 residues. This CDR3 reads CAFGTPGNEQFF. CDR3 DNA sequence: TGTGCCTTCGGGACGCCCGGGAATGAGCAGTTCTTC.

This sequence joins TRBV6-5 and TRBJ2-1; D may correspond to TRBD1 or TRBD2 (5 bases each). The V gene lost 6 bases and the J gene lost 0 bases, with 15 bases spanning the gap. The germline CDR1 and CDR2 sequences are MNHEY and SVGAGI. The length of the CDR3 is 16 residues. The DNA for the CDR3 is TGTGCCAGCAGGGTTACTGGGACGAGCTCCTACAATGAGCAGTTCTTC. Amino acids: CASRVTGTSSYNEQFF.

The chain is built from TRBV5-5 and TRBJ2-5; 8 nucleotides agree with TRBD1. The V gene end was trimmed by 3 bases and the J gene end by 4 bases; junction bases not matched to a gene: 8. The CDR3 has 15 residues. Germline lookup yields CDR1 SGHKS and CDR2 YYEKEE (reference sequence). CDR3 nucleotides: TGTGCCAGCAGCTCAAGGGACAGGCTAGGAGAGACCCAGTACTTC. The encoded protein is CASSSRDRLGETQYF.